The entry that follows covers one TCR beta chain sequence. Its antigen remains unidentified. Researchers ran the PCR with 60 Vbeta and 13 Jbeta primers. Clones were read by immunoSEQ multiplex PCR, and TCRdb kept only the in-frame ones, dropping some. The sample lists tens of thousands of clones; approximately 85% were seen once. These data originate in a study of cytomegalovirus exposure and HLA in healthy donors. Study-wide context: Earlier work reported roughly 120 million unique TCR beta sequences from some 170 million T cells. Study results and caveats: Researchers reported in a later analysis that common viral pathogens appeared linked to several top clusters. Versus the 666-donor mean, an Asian-associated ancestry cluster reportedly showed fewer N-insertions in a later analysis.

Each donor was nominally healthy when sampled (though unrecorded immune exposures were likely). The CDR3 is 13 amino acids. Per the germline V gene, CDR1 is SQVTM and CDR2 is ANQGSEA. Trimming cost V 6 bases and J 5 bases; bases outside gene matches: 7. The chain has TRBV29-1 and TRBJ1-1; 9 nucleotides agree with TRBD1. What was sequenced was PBMCs. The receptor was isolated from a woman between 18 and 30 years old in good health and CMV-seropositive. CDR3 residues: CSVGQGGETEAFF. DNA of the CDR3: TGCAGCGTGGGACAGGGAGGGGAAACTGAAGCTTTCTTT.